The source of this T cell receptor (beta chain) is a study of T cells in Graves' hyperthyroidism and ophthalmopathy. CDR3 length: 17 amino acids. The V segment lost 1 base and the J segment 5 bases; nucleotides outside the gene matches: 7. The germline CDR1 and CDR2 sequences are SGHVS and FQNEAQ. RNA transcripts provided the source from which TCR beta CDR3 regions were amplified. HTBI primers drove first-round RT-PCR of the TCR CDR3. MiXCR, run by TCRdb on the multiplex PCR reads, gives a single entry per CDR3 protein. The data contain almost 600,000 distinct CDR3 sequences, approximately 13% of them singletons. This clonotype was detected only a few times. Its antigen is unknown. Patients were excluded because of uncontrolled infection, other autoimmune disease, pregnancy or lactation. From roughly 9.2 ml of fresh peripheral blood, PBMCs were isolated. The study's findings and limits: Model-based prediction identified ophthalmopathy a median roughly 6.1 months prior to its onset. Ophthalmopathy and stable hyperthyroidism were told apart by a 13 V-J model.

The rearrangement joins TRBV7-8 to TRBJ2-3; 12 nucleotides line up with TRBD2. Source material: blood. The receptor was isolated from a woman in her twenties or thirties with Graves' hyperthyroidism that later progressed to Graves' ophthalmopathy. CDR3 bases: TGTGCCAGCAGCTTAGGGTCTAGCGGGAGGGCCGGAGATACGCAGTATTTT. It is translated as CASSLGSSGRAGDTQYF.